This T cell receptor (beta chain) was profiled in a study of control samples from healthy donors and cancer patients. Repertoires were generated with immunoSEQ multiplex PCR, while TCRdb's copy carries only in-frame clones and drops some. The sample has under 450,000 clones, around 90% seen once; the top ten hold more than 6%. The CDR3 loop spans 12 amino acids. Trimming removed 11 bases at V and 2 bases at J, with 9 bases between. Germline CDR1 and CDR2: MDHEN and SYDVKM. This clone showed up just once. The sequence derives from a man in his forties or fifties with head and neck cancer. What was sequenced was PBMCs. The V and J genes are TRBV28 and TRBJ2-2; D is possibly TRBD1 (6 bases). CDR3 bases: TGTGCCTCGACAGGAAACACCGGGGAGCTGTTTTTT. Protein sequence: CASTGNTGELFF. The whole variable domain, filled in from reference TRBV28 and TRBJ2-2, reads DVKVTQSSRYLVKRTGEKVFLECVQDMDHENMFWYRQDPGLGLRLIYFSYDVKMKEKGDIPEGYSVSREKKERFSLILESASTNQTSMYLCASTGNTGELFFGEGSRLTVL.